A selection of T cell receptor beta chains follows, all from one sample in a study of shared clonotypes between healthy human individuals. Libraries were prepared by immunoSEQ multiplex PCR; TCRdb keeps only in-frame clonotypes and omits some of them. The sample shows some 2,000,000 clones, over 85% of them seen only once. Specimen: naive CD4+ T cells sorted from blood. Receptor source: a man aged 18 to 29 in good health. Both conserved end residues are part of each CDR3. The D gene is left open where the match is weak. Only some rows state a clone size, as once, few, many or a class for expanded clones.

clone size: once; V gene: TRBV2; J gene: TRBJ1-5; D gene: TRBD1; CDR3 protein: CASSEDRGASNQPQHF; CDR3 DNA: TGTGCCAGCAGTGAAGACAGGGGTGCCAGCAATCAGCCCCAGCATTTT
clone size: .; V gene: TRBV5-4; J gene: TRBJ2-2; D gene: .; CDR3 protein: CASSFWTGELFF; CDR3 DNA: TGTGCCAGCAGCTTCTGGACGGGGGAGCTGTTTTTT
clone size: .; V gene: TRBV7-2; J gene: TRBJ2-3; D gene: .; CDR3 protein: CASTKTGDTDTQYF; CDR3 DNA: TGTGCCAGCACCAAGACAGGAGATACAGATACGCAGTATTTT
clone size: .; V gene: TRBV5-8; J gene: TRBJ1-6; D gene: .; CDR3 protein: CASSLEDSPLHF; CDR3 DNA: TGTGCCAGCAGCTTGGAGGATTCACCCCTCCACTTT
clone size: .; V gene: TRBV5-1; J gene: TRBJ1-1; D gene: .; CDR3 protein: CASSPLGEGYTEAFF; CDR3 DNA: TGCGCCAGCAGCCCGCTAGGGGAAGGGTACACTGAAGCTTTCTTT
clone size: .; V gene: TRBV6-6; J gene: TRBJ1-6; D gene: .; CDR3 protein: CATSWGSYNSPLHF; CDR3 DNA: TGTGCCACCTCTTGGGGCTCCTATAATTCACCCCTCCACTTT
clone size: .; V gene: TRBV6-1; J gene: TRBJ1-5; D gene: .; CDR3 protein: CASSETQGPQHF; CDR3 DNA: TGTGCCAGCAGTGAGACCCAGGGGCCCCAGCATTTT
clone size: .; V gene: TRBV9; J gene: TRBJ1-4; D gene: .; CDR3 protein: CASSPGGGATNEKLFF; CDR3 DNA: TGTGCCAGCAGCCCTGGTGGGGGCGCAACTAATGAAAAACTGTTTTTT
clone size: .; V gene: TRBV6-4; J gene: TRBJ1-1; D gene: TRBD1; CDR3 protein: CARPGQGETEAFF; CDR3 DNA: TGTGCCAGGCCGGGACAGGGGGAAACTGAAGCTTTCTTT
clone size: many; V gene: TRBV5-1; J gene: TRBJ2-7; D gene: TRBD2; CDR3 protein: CASSLGLAGVYDEQYF; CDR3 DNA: TGCGCCAGCAGCTTGGGGTTAGCGGGAGTGTACGACGAGCAGTACTTC
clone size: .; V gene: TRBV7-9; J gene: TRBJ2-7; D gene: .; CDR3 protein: CASSDGPVVPEQYF; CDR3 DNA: TGTGCCAGCAGCGATGGCCCCGTAGTTCCCGAGCAGTACTTC